This T cell receptor beta chain was sequenced for a study of blood T cell repertoires in COVID-19. Overall study: Samples taken during acute and convalescent COVID-19 were collected in the United States, Italy and Spain. Sample material is recorded as cDNA or gDNA derived from T cells, B-cell-depleted T cells, or PBMCs.

Original processing notes: The assay estimated nucleated cells by amplifying reference gene primers. Sequencing used immunoSEQ multiplex PCR; TCRdb keeps in-frame clones, though not all of them. V, J and clone size reflect that table, while D and trimming were determined from the DNA. The sample consists of over 350,000 clones, around 88% of them appearing once. V dropped 5 bases and J dropped 1; count of bases not matched to a gene: 6. The CDR3 covers 15 residues. Per the germline V gene, CDR1 is LGHDT and CDR2 is YNNKEL (reference sequence). Sequenced input: peripheral blood. The chain is built from TRBV3-1 (or the pseudogene TRBV3-2) and TRBJ2-5, with 8 bases that match TRBD1. The receptor comes from a woman aged 25-40 years with acute or convalescent COVID-19. CDR3 sequence: CASSSTGVPQETQYF. CDR3 DNA: TGTGCCAGCAGCTCGACAGGGGTACCCCAAGAGACCCAGTACTTC.